This T cell receptor (beta chain) was found in a study of shared clonotypes between healthy human individuals. Here immunoSEQ multiplex PCR was the method, and the copy in TCRdb shows in-frame clones only, minus some. The sample records about 2 million clones, over 85% being singletons. The CDR3 has 18 residues. Trimming took 1 base from V and 0 from J; bases not matched to a gene: 9. Per the germline V gene, CDR1 is SQVTM and CDR2 is ANQGSEA. The naive CD8 subset, CD45RO-negative cells positively selected for CCR7, excluded terminally differentiated effector memory CD45RA+ cells. The chain links TRBV29-1 to TRBJ2-3; 11 nucleotides align to TRBD2. This receptor was taken from a man aged 18-30 years in good health. Sequences were obtained from naive CD8+ T cells sorted from blood. CDR3 sequence reads: CSVEGTELAGASTDTQYF. The CDR3 DNA reads as TGCAGCGTTGAAGGGACAGAACTAGCGGGAGCAAGCACAGATACGCAGTATTTT.